This entry concerns a single TCR beta chain. This sample is part of a study of T cell changes during pregnancy in multiple sclerosis. The assay was immunoSEQ multiplex PCR, and TCRdb's table has in-frame clones only and misses some. Of tens of thousands of clones in the sample, around 92% were seen once. The input for sequencing was peripheral blood, taken in the third trimester of pregnancy. The source is a female donor in good health, enrolled as a control in a pregnancy study.

The CDR3 spells CASSPGLAGEQFF. CDR3 coding DNA: TGTGCCAGCAGTCCGGGACTAGCGGGGGAGCAGTTCTTC. This chain uses TRBV27 with TRBJ2-1, with 13 nucleotides matching TRBD2. Per germline, CDR1 MNHEY and CDR2 SMNVEV (reference sequence). This CDR3 has 13 residues. Trimming at V came to 5 bases and at J to 10 bases, leaving 2 bases not matched to a gene.